This TCR beta chain was profiled in a study of cytomegalovirus exposure and HLA in healthy donors. Points from the study as a whole: A later analysis found common viral pathogens apparently linked to several of the most significant clusters. In a later analysis, TCR beta V- and J-gene trimming showed a link to a missense DCLRE1C variant.

About this clone itself: Its antigen is unidentified.

V was pared by 5 bases and J by 7 bases, with 17 bases between. This CDR3 is 14 amino acids long. CDR1 and CDR2 from the germline V gene are SGHVS and FQNEAQ. Both 60 Vbeta primers and 13 Jbeta primers went into the PCR. Produced via immunoSEQ multiplex PCR; TCRdb's table is partial and in-frame only. The sample gives approximately 160,000 clones, almost 85% of which show up once; under 5% is in the top ten. The source is a girl aged 10-17 years in good health and CMV-seropositive. Sequenced material: PBMCs. The gene calls are TRBV7-8 and TRBJ1-1, with D uncertain. The CDR3 DNA sequence: TGTGCCAGCAGCCTTGGGGAGATGTACAATGAAGCTTTCTTT. Protein sequence: CASSLGEMYNEAFF.